This T cell receptor (beta chain) was observed in a study of Graves' ophthalmopathy and Graves' hyperthyroidism. CDR3 length: 13 residues. V was pared by 11 bases and J by 4 bases, with 17 bases between. The V gene's germline CDR1 is MNHNS and CDR2 SASEGT. Diagnosis used clinical symptoms, serum thyroxine, TRAb, thyroid ultrasound and orbital computed tomography. The authors isolated PBMCs from approximately 10 ml of fresh peripheral blood. The TCR beta CDR3 regions underwent amplification from RNA transcripts. Amplification began with first-round RT-PCR using HTBI primers, then second-round multiplex PCR was performed. TCRdb passed the multiplex PCR reads through MiXCR, listing each CDR3 protein once. The sample has under 800,000 distinct CDR3 sequences; over 20% are singletons. Regarding this clonotype: The conserved final phenylalanine or tryptophan is absent from the CDR3, which likely points to a read error.

The sequenced sample consisted of peripheral blood. The origin of this receptor is a woman in her late teens or twenties with stable Graves' hyperthyroidism. Some clones in this sample may be carry-over from other donors' samples. V gene TRBV6-1 combines with J gene TRBJ1-2; D gene unclear. DNA of the CDR3: TGTGCCTACCCAGAGCTATTCACCTATGGCTACACCTAC. Amino acids: CAYPELFTYGYTY.